One sample yielded the 28 T cell receptor beta chains listed below, sequenced in a study of blood T cell repertoires in COVID-19. Repertoires were generated with immunoSEQ multiplex PCR, while TCRdb's copy carries only in-frame clones and drops some. The sample lists hundreds of thousands of clones; about 80% were seen once. Sequences were obtained from peripheral blood. The receptors originated from a man at least 80 years old with acute or convalescent COVID-19.

The sample holds a few counts of this clone. This rearrangement joins TRBV4-1 to TRBJ2-7, with D uncertain. Trimming left V 1 base short and J 0 bases short, with 4 bases between. The CDR3 loop spans 13 amino acids. The germline gives CDR1 MGHRA, CDR2 YSYEKL. CDR3 bases: TGCGCCAGCAGCCAAGCCTTCTCCTACGAGCAGTACTTC. Translating it yields CASSQAFSYEQYF.

This clone was picked up a small number of times. V is TRBV4-2 and J is TRBJ1-5, with D maybe TRBD1 (6 bases). V lost 3 bases, J lost 4 bases, and 13 bases lay in between. The CDR3 sequence is 15 residues long. Germline V CDR1 and CDR2: LGHNA, YNFKEQ. For the CDR3, the DNA is TGTGCCAGCAGCCAGAGCGAAAGGGGGAATCAGCCCCAGCATTTT. It translates to CASSQSERGNQPQHF.

This clone came up a few times. This chain links TRBV28 with TRBJ2-7; a weak D match, TRBD1 (6 bases). CDR3 length: 14 residues. Germline CDR1 is MDHEN and CDR2 is SYDVKM. Trimming shortened V by 2 bases and J by 0 bases, and 8 bases separated the two germline ends. The CDR3 region is CASSLGGFSYEQYF. The CDR3 bases are TGTGCCAGCAGTTTAGGGGGCTTCTCCTACGAGCAGTACTTC. The whole variable domain, filled in from reference TRBV28 and TRBJ2-7, reads DVKVTQSSRYLVKRTGEKVFLECVQDMDHENMFWYRQDPGLGLRLIYFSYDVKMKEKGDIPEGYSVSREKKERFSLILESASTNQTSMYLCASSLGGFSYEQYFGPGTRLTVT.

The V gene is TRBV19, the J gene TRBJ1-1; no reliable D call. The CDR3 is 16 amino acids. V gave up 1 base and J gave up 1 base, with 13 bases separating them. Per germline, CDR1 LNHDA and CDR2 SQIVND (reference sequence). CDR3: CASSIASGRGNTEAFF. CDR3 coding DNA: TGTGCCAGTAGTATAGCGAGCGGCAGAGGGAACACTGAAGCTTTCTTT.

The CDR3 coding sequence is TGTGCCTGGAGTTCTGAGACTACTAGCACAGATACGCAGTATTTT. Translating gives CAWSSETTSTDTQYF. The chain is built from TRBV30 and TRBJ2-3; D is possibly TRBD2 (5 bases). The germline V and J ends were trimmed by 2 bases and 0 bases, with 12 bases remaining between them. The CDR3 extends over 15 amino acids. Per germline, CDR1 GTSNPN and CDR2 SVGIG (reference sequence).

This sequence joins TRBV19 and TRBJ2-5; a possible D gene is TRBD1 (6 bases). CDR1 LNHDA and CDR2 SQIVND come from the germline V gene (reference sequence). This CDR3 contains 16 residues. Trimming stripped 6 bases from V and 4 bases from J, with 21 bases between. This CDR3 reads CASSLPGHSRGETQYF. The CDR3, as DNA: TGTGCCAGTAGCCTCCCGGGACACTCCCGGGGAGAGACCCAGTACTTC.

V usage is TRBV7-9 and J usage is TRBJ1-2; 7 bases are a match to TRBD1. Trimming at V came to 6 bases and at J to 8 bases, leaving 9 bases not matched to a gene. CDR3 length equals 13 residues. Per the germline V gene, CDR1 is SEHNR and CDR2 is FQNEAQ (reference sequence). The CDR3 DNA is TGTGCCAGCAGACATATGGAGGGGGCGGGCTACACCTTC. Amino acids: CASRHMEGAGYTF.

V usage is TRBV19 and J usage is TRBJ2-7; weak D call: TRBD2 (6 bases). V was trimmed by 5 bases and J by 2 bases, leaving 16 bases between them. Germline CDR1 is LNHDA and CDR2 is SQIVND (reference sequence). The CDR3 contains 15 residues. The CDR3 reads CASSQRAGGPYEQYF. CDR3 DNA: TGTGCCAGTAGTCAGAGGGCAGGAGGGCCCTACGAGCAGTACTTC.

The chain has TRBV7-3 and TRBJ1-5; 7 bases agree with TRBD1. V lost 3 bases to trimming and J lost 2 bases; unmatched junction nucleotides: 4. This CDR3 region has 15 residues. From germline, CDR1 is SGHTA and CDR2 FQGTGA. Here the CDR3 reads CASSLTGTGNQPQHF. CDR3 sequence (DNA): TGTGCCAGCAGCTTGACAGGGACGGGCAATCAGCCCCAGCATTTT.

The count of this clone is one. The chain links TRBV5-6 to TRBJ1-5; D might be TRBD1 (6 bases). Germline assignment: CDR1 SGHDT and CDR2 YYEEEE. Trimming shortened V by 0 bases and J by 6 bases, and 7 bases separated the two germline ends. The CDR3 is 13 residues long. This CDR3 is CASSLAQGQPQHF. Here the CDR3 DNA reads TGTGCCAGCAGCTTGGCACAGGGTCAGCCCCAGCATTTT. Together with reference TRBV5-6 and TRBJ1-5, the CDR3 gives the full variable domain: DAGVTQSPTHLIKTRGQQVTLRCSPKSGHDTVSWYQQALGQGPQFIFQYYEEEERQRGNFPDRFSGHQFPNYSSELNVNALLLGDSALYLCASSLAQGQPQHFGDGTRLSIL.

The genes are TRBV7-2 and TRBJ2-5; 9 bases are shared with TRBD1. Germline-derived CDR1 and CDR2 are SGHTA and FQGNSA. CDR3 length: 13 amino acids. After removal of 5 bases from V and 6 bases from J, the junction contained 4 bases not matched to a gene. CDR3 residues: CASSQGQGQTQYF. For the CDR3, the DNA is TGTGCCAGCAGCCAGGGACAGGGTCAGACCCAGTACTTC.

The chain links TRBV4-2 to TRBJ1-1; possibly TRBD1 for D (6 bases). The CDR3 runs to 13 residues. Germline V gene lookup returns CDR1 LGHNA and CDR2 YNFKEQ. V lost 3 bases and J lost 5, with 10 bases in between. The CDR3 nucleotides are TGTGCCAGCAGCCACAGGGGAATAACTGAAGCTTTCTTT. Its translation: CASSHRGITEAFF.

The chain carries TRBV28 and TRBJ2-7, with TRBD2 as a possible D gene (6 bases). The V gene lost 7 bases and the J gene lost 3 bases, with 22 bases spanning the gap. This CDR3 is built from 16 residues. Germline CDR1 MDHEN, CDR2 SYDVKM. The chain's CDR3 is CASIGRSTTGVYEQYF. In nucleotides, the CDR3 is TGTGCCAGCATCGGACGGTCTACGACGGGAGTCTACGAGCAGTACTTC.

The V and J genes are TRBV12-5 and TRBJ2-7; D is possibly TRBD1 (6 bases). V lost 2 bases to trimming and J lost 0 bases, with 11 bases between them. Germline lookup yields CDR1 LGHNT and CDR2 FRNRAP. The CDR3 is made up of 15 amino acids. Here the CDR3 reads CASGLSRDTSYEQYF. CDR3 nucleotide sequence: TGTGCTAGTGGTTTGTCCCGGGACACCTCCTACGAGCAGTACTTC.

The V and J genes are TRBV19 and TRBJ1-6; D unresolved. Germline assignment: CDR1 LNHDA and CDR2 SQIVND (reference sequence). V lost 0 bases and J lost 6, with 6 bases in between. CDR3 length: 14 amino acids. As DNA, the CDR3 is TGTGCCAGTAGTATAGAGCGCGGTAATTCACCCCTCCACTTT. Its protein is CASSIERGNSPLHF.

The chain employs TRBV19 and TRBJ2-3; a weak D match, TRBD2 (7 bases). The CDR3 contains 14 residues. CDR1 is LNHDA and CDR2 is SQIVND in the germline V gene (reference sequence). V shed 3 bases and J shed 6 bases, with 13 bases lying between them. In nucleotides, the CDR3 is TGTGCCAGTAGTATTGGTGGGGGGGCGGATACGCAGTATTTT. It specifies CASSIGGGADTQYF.

CDR3 sequence reads: CASSSQDYGYTF. CDR3 bases: TGTGCCAGCAGTTCGCAGGACTATGGCTACACCTTC. J is TRBJ1-2 and V is TRBV28, with D hard to call. Per the germline V gene, CDR1 is MDHEN and CDR2 is SYDVKM. CDR3 length equals 12 residues. Between the trimmed V and J ends, which lost 4 bases and 3 bases, there was a span of 6 bases.

The CDR3 protein is CASRNQGNQPQHF. The DNA of the CDR3 is TGTGCCAGCAGGAATCAGGGCAATCAGCCCCAGCATTTT. This chain connects TRBV12-3 or TRBV12-4 to TRBJ1-5, with no clear D. Trimming removed 6 bases from V and 2 bases from J, with 8 bases in between. The CDR3 sequence is 13 residues long.

The genes are TRBV14 and TRBJ2-7; 8 positions agree with TRBD1. CDR3 length: 14 amino acids. From germline, CDR1 is SGHDN and CDR2 FVKESK. The V and J ends lost 5 bases and 2 bases, in that order; junction bases with no gene match: 5. The CDR3: CASSSRTGTYEQYF. CDR3 DNA: TGTGCCAGCAGCTCCCGGACAGGGACCTACGAGCAGTACTTC.

The chain combines TRBV5-8 with TRBJ1-1; 7 bases fit TRBD1. The germline CDR1 and CDR2 sequences are SGHTS and YDEGEE. The CDR3 runs 14 residues. After removal of 2 bases from V and 4 bases from J, the junction contained 5 bases not matched to a gene. CDR3: CASSFSRTGTEAFF. Written as DNA, the CDR3 is TGTGCCAGCAGCTTCTCCCGGACAGGCACTGAAGCTTTCTTT.

V gene TRBV5-1 combines with J gene TRBJ1-2, with 7 bases identical to TRBD1. The CDR3 has 15 amino acids. Germline-derived CDR1 and CDR2 are SGHRS and YFSETQ. V lost 4 bases to trimming and J lost 5 bases; unmatched junction nucleotides: 11. For the CDR3, the DNA is TGCGCCAGCAGCATGGGAGTAACAGGGGCATATGGCTACACCTTC. Its translation is CASSMGVTGAYGYTF. Complete variable domain (other parts from reference TRBV5-1 and TRBJ1-2): KAGVTQTPRYLIKTRGQQVTLSCSPISGHRSVSWYQQTPGQGLQFLFEYFSETQRNKGNFPGRFSGRQFSNSRSEMNVSTLELGDSALYLCASSMGVTGAYGYTFGSGTRLTVV.

The chain recombines TRBV6-6 with TRBJ2-1, with D possibly matching TRBD1 (5 bases). CDR3 length: 13 residues. Germline V lookup: CDR1 MNHNY, CDR2 SVGAGI (reference sequence). V lost 8 bases and J 4 bases, leaving 12 bases between the germline ends. CDR3: CASAIQVYNEQFF. The DNA of the CDR3 is TGTGCCAGCGCAATACAGGTTTACAATGAGCAGTTCTTC.

The chain employs TRBV6-5 and TRBJ1-6; the D gene is possibly TRBD1 (5 bases). The CDR3 consists of 13 residues. The V and J ends lost 4 bases and 13 bases respectively, with 14 bases between them. Germline loops: CDR1 MNHEY, CDR2 SVGAGI. The DNA of the CDR3 is TGTGCCAGCAGTTTCCTGGACGGGGGGCCCCTCCACTTT. Amino acids: CASSFLDGGPLHF.

This chain links TRBV18 with TRBJ1-4; D unclear. The CDR3 totals 14 residues. Germline lookup yields CDR1 KGHSH and CDR2 LQKENI. Trimming shortened V by 5 bases and J by 5 bases, and 12 bases separated the two germline ends. The CDR3 reads CASSSGWLNEKLFF. DNA for the CDR3: TGTGCCAGCTCATCGGGGTGGCTAAATGAAAAACTGTTTTTT. The variable domain in full, completed from reference TRBV18 and TRBJ1-4, reads NAGVMQNPRHLVRRRGQEARLRCSPMKGHSHVYWYRQLPEEGLKFMVYLQKENIIDESGMPKERFSAEFPKEGPSILRIQQVVRGDSAAYFCASSSGWLNEKLFFGSGTQLSVL.

As to this clone: At one boundary the junction diverges from the germline segment, which might be a read error. The rearrangement uses TRBV28 and TRBJ2-2, with D possibly matching TRBD1 (6 bases). Germline V gives CDR1 MDHEN, CDR2 SYDVKM. There are 15 residues in the CDR3. CDR3 bases: TGTGCCCGCAGTGTACTAATACAGGGCTCCGGGGAGCTGTTTTTT. Translation gives CARSVLIQGSGELFF.

The chain carries TRBV5-1 and TRBJ1-5; D not resolved. The CDR3 is 16 amino acids. Germline V gene sequence: CDR1 SGHRS, CDR2 YFSETQ. V was pared by 0 bases and J by 1 base, with 11 bases between. CDR3 nucleotide sequence: TGCGCCAGCAGCTTGGGAGGAGGCGGCAGCAATCAGCCCCAGCATTTT. This codes for CASSLGGGGSNQPQHF.

The chain joins TRBV7-2 to TRBJ2-7, with a tentative D call TRBD1 (5 bases). V gave up 2 bases and J gave up 1 base, with 12 bases separating them. Germline CDR1 reads SGHTA; CDR2 reads FQGNSA. This CDR3 contains 15 residues. This CDR3 reads CASSLSRQTSYEQYF. In DNA, the CDR3 is TGTGCCAGCAGCTTAAGCAGACAGACGTCCTACGAGCAGTACTTC.

V is TRBV5-1 and J is TRBJ2-1, with D possibly matching TRBD1 (6 bases). There are 16 residues in the CDR3. Germline CDR1 reads SGHRS; CDR2 reads YFSETQ. Trimming took off 0 bases at V and 3 bases at J, with 13 bases between the two ends. The CDR3 spells CASSLDPSDSYNEQFF. The CDR3 DNA reads TGCGCCAGCAGCTTGGATCCGTCGGACAGCTACAATGAGCAGTTCTTC. The full variable domain, with the rest looked up from reference TRBV5-1 and TRBJ2-1, is KAGVTQTPRYLIKTRGQQVTLSCSPISGHRSVSWYQQTPGQGLQFLFEYFSETQRNKGNFPGRFSGRQFSNSRSEMNVSTLELGDSALYLCASSLDPSDSYNEQFFGPGTRLTVL.